These T cell receptor beta chains were read from a single sample in a study of cytomegalovirus exposure and HLA in healthy donors. Method: immunoSEQ multiplex PCR; TCRdb's copy keeps in-frame clones and lacks some. The table has approximately 130,000 clones, under 90% seen once; the top ten hold 0.55% to 0.75%. The sample was PBMCs. These receptors all stem from a man aged 18 to 30 in good health and CMV-seronegative. CDR3s leave out the opening cysteine and the closing phenylalanine or tryptophan. Clone size is given for some rows only: seen once, a few or many times, or a class if the clone is expanded.

v_gene: TRBV27
j_gene: TRBJ2-1
abundance: NA
CDR3aa: ASTPPGDYNEQF

v_gene: TRBV29-1
j_gene: TRBJ2-7
abundance: once
CDR3aa: SVETRDNYEQY

v_gene: TRBV28
j_gene: TRBJ1-1
abundance: NA
CDR3aa: ASRLRRYNTEAF

v_gene: TRBV2
j_gene: TRBJ2-1
abundance: NA
CDR3aa: ASRDRGTNNEQF

v_gene: TRBV14
j_gene: TRBJ2-1
abundance: NA
CDR3aa: ASSQVPRGAVHNEQF

v_gene: TRBV6-1
j_gene: TRBJ1-1
abundance: NA
CDR3aa: ASSEVGQGSEAF

v_gene: TRBV2
j_gene: TRBJ2-5
abundance: NA
CDR3aa: ASSERRPQETQY

v_gene: TRBV4-1
j_gene: TRBJ1-6
abundance: NA
CDR3aa: ASGQDGAGGNYNSPLH

v_gene: TRBV30
j_gene: TRBJ2-2
abundance: once
CDR3aa: AWNEGTVNTGELF

v_gene: TRBV5-3
j_gene: TRBJ2-2
abundance: NA
CDR3aa: ARSPPSGVNTGELF

v_gene: TRBV29-1
j_gene: TRBJ1-2
abundance: NA
CDR3aa: SVIPGQLAGYT

v_gene: TRBV14
j_gene: TRBJ2-7
abundance: NA
CDR3aa: ASSQDLGGGEQY

v_gene: TRBV4-1
j_gene: TRBJ2-3
abundance: once
CDR3aa: ASSQGPGQVEDTQY

v_gene: TRBV19
j_gene: TRBJ1-2
abundance: NA
CDR3aa: ATRWVDREYGYT

v_gene: TRBV15
j_gene: TRBJ2-7
abundance: NA
CDR3aa: ATSRDNLAGATYEQY

v_gene: TRBV6-1
j_gene: TRBJ2-6
abundance: NA
CDR3aa: ASSEQGAPGANVLT

v_gene: TRBV5-4
j_gene: TRBJ2-3
abundance: NA
CDR3aa: ASSSIERSQY

v_gene: TRBV9
j_gene: TRBJ1-1
abundance: NA
CDR3aa: ASSVGGGEAGAF

v_gene: TRBV10-3
j_gene: TRBJ1-1
abundance: few
CDR3aa: AISPREAREAF

v_gene: TRBV5-4
j_gene: TRBJ1-2
abundance: NA
CDR3aa: ASSSDRGGRYGYT

v_gene: TRBV10-3
j_gene: TRBJ2-2
abundance: NA
CDR3aa: AIREGQFANTGELF

v_gene: TRBV5-1
j_gene: TRBJ2-2
abundance: NA
CDR3aa: ASSLSRRGSSAGELF

v_gene: TRBV5-4
j_gene: TRBJ2-2
abundance: NA
CDR3aa: ASSAGQGQTGELF

v_gene: TRBV19
j_gene: TRBJ1-2
abundance: NA
CDR3aa: ASSPTSYGYT

v_gene: TRBV19
j_gene: TRBJ2-6
abundance: NA
CDR3aa: ASSTQGQRSPGANVLT

v_gene: TRBV9
j_gene: TRBJ1-1
abundance: NA
CDR3aa: ASSDRDRVFTEAF

v_gene: TRBV7-8
j_gene: TRBJ2-6
abundance: NA
CDR3aa: ASTPLVVRASGANVLT

v_gene: TRBV5-1
j_gene: TRBJ1-6
abundance: NA
CDR3aa: ASSLDSGINSPLH

v_gene: TRBV9
j_gene: TRBJ1-2
abundance: NA
CDR3aa: ASEQVRYGYT

v_gene: TRBV5-4
j_gene: TRBJ1-1
abundance: NA
CDR3aa: ASSPPTGPNTEAF

v_gene: TRBV27
j_gene: TRBJ1-2
abundance: NA
CDR3aa: ASSPQGAENT

v_gene: TRBV19
j_gene: TRBJ2-7
abundance: NA
CDR3aa: ASSISGGFGEQY

v_gene: TRBV5-1
j_gene: TRBJ1-4
abundance: once
CDR3aa: ASSLGAGIPNEKLF

v_gene: TRBV4-2
j_gene: TRBJ1-6
abundance: NA
CDR3aa: ASSQDRAYNSPLH

v_gene: TRBV13
j_gene: TRBJ2-7
abundance: NA
CDR3aa: ASSILAGGLGGNYEQY

v_gene: TRBV28
j_gene: TRBJ1-2
abundance: once
CDR3aa: ASSWDRGRSYT

v_gene: TRBV27
j_gene: TRBJ1-4
abundance: NA
CDR3aa: ASSFTLSTNEKLF

v_gene: TRBV30
j_gene: TRBJ2-1
abundance: once
CDR3aa: AWMVGGSTWNEQF

v_gene: TRBV30
j_gene: TRBJ1-3
abundance: NA
CDR3aa: AWTSGNTIY

v_gene: TRBV7-2
j_gene: TRBJ1-1
abundance: NA
CDR3aa: ASRYQAGGVGTEAF

v_gene: TRBV7-9
j_gene: TRBJ1-2
abundance: NA
CDR3aa: ASSPQGRGHGYT

v_gene: TRBV27
j_gene: TRBJ2-5
abundance: NA
CDR3aa: ASRGRSGGGEETQY